The TCR beta chain described here comes from a study of metastatic and nonmetastatic thyroid tumors. On the study more broadly: Where malignant and benign thyroid patients were concerned, repertoires were compared across blood and tumor or nodule tissue.

The study, taken as a whole, reports: Reported TCR beta diversity, measured in blood and tumor, was significantly higher for malignant thyroid tumors than for benign nodules.

Trimming cost V 4 bases and J 2 bases; bases outside gene matches: 5. The CDR3 consists of 14 residues. CDR1 is LNHDA and CDR2 is SQIVND in the germline V gene (reference sequence). Prior to thyroid surgery, none of the patients had received any treatment. This clone is medium-sized by share. Its antigen is currently unknown. Authors' data handling: Construction of a distant-metastasis classifier for papillary thyroid cancer relied on CDR3 differences across clinicopathological groups. Through MiXCR, TCRdb re-clonotyped the PCR reads. The V and J calls come from TCRdb's annotation, not from the publication. The sample has roughly 10,000 clones, approximately 22% seen once.

J is TRBJ2-7 and V is TRBV19; 7 positions match TRBD2. The clonotype was recovered from a female donor with papillary thyroid cancer or a benign thyroid nodule (not recorded which). Some clones in this sample may be carry-over from other donors' samples. The sequencing input was adjacent normal tissue. DNA for the CDR3: TGTGCCAGTAGTAATCGAGGGAGGGCCTACGAGCAGTACTTC. It translates to CASSNRGRAYEQYF.